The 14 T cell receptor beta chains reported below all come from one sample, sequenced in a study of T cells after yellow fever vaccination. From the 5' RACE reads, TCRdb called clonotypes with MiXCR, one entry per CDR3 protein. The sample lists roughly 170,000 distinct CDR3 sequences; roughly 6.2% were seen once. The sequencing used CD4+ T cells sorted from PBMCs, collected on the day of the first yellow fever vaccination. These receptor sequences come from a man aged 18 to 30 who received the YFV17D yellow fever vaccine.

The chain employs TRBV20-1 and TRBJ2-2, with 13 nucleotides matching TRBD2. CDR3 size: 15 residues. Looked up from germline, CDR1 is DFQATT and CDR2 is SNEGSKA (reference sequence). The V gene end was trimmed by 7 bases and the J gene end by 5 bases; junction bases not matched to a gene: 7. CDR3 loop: CSGATSGGDTGELFF. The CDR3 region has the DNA TGCAGTGGAGCCACTAGCGGGGGGGATACCGGGGAGCTGTTTTTT.

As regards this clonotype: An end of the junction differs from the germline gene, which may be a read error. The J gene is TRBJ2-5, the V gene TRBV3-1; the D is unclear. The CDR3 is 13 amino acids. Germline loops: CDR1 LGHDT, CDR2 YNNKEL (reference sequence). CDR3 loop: CASSAPGLVSGDF. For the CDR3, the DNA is TGTGCCAGCAGCGCCCCTGGTTTGGTTTCAGGAGACTTC.

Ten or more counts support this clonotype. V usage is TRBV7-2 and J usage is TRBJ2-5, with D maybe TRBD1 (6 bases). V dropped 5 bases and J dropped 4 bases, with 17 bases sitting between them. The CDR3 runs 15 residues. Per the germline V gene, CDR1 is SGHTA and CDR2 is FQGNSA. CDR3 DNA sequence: TGTGCCAGCAGCAGCTACAGGGATATAGTAGAGACCCAGTACTTC. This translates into CASSSYRDIVETQYF. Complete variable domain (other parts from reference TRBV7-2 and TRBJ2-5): GAGVSQSPSNKVTEKGKDVELRCDPISGHTALYWYRQSLGQGLEFLIYFQGNSAPDKSGLPSDRFSAERTGGSVSTLTIQRTQQEDSAVYLCASSSYRDIVETQYFGPGTRLLVL.

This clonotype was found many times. The CDR3 region has the DNA TGTGCCAGCAGCCCCGGACTAGGCACCGGGGAGCTGTTTTTT. It encodes CASSPGLGTGELFF. The chain employs TRBV7-3 and TRBJ2-2; the match to TRBD2 covers 7 bases. The germline V gene has CDR1 SGHTA and CDR2 FQGTGA. Trimming at V came to 5 bases and at J to 4 bases, leaving 4 bases not matched to a gene. There are 14 residues in the CDR3. The full variable domain, with the rest looked up from reference TRBV7-3 and TRBJ2-2, is GAGVSQTPSNKVTEKGKYVELRCDPISGHTALYWYRQSLGQGPEFLIYFQGTGAADDSGLPNDRFFAVRPEGSVSTLKIQRTERGDSAVYLCASSPGLGTGELFFGEGSRLTVL.

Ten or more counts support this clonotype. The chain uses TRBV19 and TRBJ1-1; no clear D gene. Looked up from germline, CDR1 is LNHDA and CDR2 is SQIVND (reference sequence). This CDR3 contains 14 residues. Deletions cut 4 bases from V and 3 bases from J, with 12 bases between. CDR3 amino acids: CASSRKGWDTEAFF. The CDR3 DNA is TGTGCCAGTAGTAGGAAGGGCTGGGACACTGAAGCTTTCTTT.

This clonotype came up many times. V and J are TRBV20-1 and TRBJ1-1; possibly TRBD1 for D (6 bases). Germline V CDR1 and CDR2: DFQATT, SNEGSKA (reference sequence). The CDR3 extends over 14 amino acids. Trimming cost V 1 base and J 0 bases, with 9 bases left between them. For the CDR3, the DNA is TGCAGTGCTAGAGTGGGGGCGATGAACACTGAAGCTTTCTTT. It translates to CSARVGAMNTEAFF.

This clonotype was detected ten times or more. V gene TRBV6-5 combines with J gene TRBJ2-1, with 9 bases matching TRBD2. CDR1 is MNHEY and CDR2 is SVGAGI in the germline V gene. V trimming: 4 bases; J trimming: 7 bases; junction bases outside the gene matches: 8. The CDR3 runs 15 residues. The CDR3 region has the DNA TGTGCCAGCAGTTGGGTAGCGGGGGCAGGGAATGAGCAGTTCTTC. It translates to CASSWVAGAGNEQFF.

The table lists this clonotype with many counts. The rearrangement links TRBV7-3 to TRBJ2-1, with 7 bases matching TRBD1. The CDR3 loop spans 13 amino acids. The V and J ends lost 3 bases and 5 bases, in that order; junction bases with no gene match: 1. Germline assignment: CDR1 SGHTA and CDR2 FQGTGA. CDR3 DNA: TGTGCCAGCAGCTTTGGGACAGACAATGAGCAGTTCTTC. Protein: CASSFGTDNEQFF.

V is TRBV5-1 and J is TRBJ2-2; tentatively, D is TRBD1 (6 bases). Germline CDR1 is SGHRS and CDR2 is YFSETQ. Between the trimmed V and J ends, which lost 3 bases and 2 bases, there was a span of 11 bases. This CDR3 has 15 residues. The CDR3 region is CASSSRQVNTGELFF. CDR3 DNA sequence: TGCGCCAGCAGCTCACGACAGGTTAACACCGGGGAGCTGTTTTTT.

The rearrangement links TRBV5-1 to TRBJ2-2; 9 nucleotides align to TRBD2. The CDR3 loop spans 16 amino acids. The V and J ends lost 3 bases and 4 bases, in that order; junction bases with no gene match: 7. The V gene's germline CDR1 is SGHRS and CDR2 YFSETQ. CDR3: CASSSRLAGSTGELFF. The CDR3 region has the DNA TGCGCCAGCAGCTCTAGGCTAGCGGGGAGCACCGGGGAGCTGTTTTTT.

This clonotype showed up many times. CDR3 nucleotide sequence: TGTGCCAGCAGCCTGACAGGGAGTAATGAAAAACTGTTTTTT. This codes for CASSLTGSNEKLFF. The chain carries TRBV12-3 or TRBV12-4 and TRBJ1-4; TRBD1 matches 7 bases. This CDR3 has 14 amino acids. With V trimmed by 6 bases and J by 4 bases, 5 bases remained unmatched.

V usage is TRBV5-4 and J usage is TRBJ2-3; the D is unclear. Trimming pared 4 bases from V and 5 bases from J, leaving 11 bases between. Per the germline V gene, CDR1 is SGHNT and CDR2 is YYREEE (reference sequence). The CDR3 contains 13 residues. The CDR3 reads CASSPYGIDTQYF. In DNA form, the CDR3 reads TGTGCCAGCAGCCCTTATGGTATAGATACGCAGTATTTT. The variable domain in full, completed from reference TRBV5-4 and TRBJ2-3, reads ETGVTQSPTHLIKTRGQQVTLRCSSQSGHNTVSWYQQALGQGPQFIFQYYREEENGRGNFPPRFSGLQFPNYSSELNVNALELDDSALYLCASSPYGIDTQYFGPGTRLTVL.

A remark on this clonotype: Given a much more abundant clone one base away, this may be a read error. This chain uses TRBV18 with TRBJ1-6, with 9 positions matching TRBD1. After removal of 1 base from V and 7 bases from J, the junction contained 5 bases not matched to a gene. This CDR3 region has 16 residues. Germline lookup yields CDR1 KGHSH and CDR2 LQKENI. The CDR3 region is CASSPQITGGNSPLHF. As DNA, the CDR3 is TGTGCCAGCTCACCACAGATTACAGGGGGCAATTCACCCCTCCACTTT.

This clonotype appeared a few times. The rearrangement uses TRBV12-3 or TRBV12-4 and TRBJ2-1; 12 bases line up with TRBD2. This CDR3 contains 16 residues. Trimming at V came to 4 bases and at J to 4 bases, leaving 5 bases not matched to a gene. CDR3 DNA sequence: TGTGCCAGCAGTTCCGGACTAGCGGGGCTATACAATGAGCAGTTCTTC. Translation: CASSSGLAGLYNEQFF.